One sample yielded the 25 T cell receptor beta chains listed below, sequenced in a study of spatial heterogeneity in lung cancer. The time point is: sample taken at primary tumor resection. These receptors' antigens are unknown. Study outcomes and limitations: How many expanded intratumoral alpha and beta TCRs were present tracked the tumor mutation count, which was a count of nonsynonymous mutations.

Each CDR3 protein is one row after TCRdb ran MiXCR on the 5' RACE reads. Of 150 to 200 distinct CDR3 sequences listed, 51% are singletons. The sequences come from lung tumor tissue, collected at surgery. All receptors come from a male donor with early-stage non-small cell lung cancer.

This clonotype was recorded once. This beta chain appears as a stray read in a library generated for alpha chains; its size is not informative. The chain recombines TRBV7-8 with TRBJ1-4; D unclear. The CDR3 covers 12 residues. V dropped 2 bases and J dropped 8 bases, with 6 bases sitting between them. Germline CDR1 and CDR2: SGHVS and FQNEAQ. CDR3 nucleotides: TGTGCCAGCAGCTTAAATGACGAAAAACTGTTTTTT. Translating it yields CASSLNDEKLFF.

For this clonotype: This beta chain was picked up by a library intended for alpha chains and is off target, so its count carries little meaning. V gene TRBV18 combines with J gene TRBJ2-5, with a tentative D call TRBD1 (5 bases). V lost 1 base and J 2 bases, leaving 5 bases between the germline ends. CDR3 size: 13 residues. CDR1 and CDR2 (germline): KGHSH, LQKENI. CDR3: CASSPRQQETQYF. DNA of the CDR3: TGTGCCAGCTCACCACGACAGCAAGAGACCCAGTACTTC.

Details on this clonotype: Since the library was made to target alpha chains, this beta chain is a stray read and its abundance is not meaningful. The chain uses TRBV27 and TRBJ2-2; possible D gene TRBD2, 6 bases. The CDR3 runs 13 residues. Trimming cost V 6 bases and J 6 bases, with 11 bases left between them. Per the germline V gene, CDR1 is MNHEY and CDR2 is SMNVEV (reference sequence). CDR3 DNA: TGTGCCAGCAGCTTTGGGGGGTCCGGGGAGCTGTTTTTT. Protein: CASSFGGSGELFF.

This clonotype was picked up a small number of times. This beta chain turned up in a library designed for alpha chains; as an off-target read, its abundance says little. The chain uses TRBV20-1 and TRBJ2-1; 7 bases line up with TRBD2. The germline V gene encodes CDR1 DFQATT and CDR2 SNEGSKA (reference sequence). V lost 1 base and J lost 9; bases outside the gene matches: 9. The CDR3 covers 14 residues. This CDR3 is CSARGTGRRSEQFF. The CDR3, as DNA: TGCAGTGCTAGAGGCACCGGGAGGCGGAGTGAGCAGTTCTTC.

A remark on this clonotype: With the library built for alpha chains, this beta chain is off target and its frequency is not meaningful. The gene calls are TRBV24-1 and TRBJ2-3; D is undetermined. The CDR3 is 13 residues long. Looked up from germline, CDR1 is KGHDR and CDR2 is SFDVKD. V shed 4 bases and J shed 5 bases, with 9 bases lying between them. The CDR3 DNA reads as TGTGCCACCAGTGAGGTCCGGCAAGATACGCAGTATTTT. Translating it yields CATSEVRQDTQYF.

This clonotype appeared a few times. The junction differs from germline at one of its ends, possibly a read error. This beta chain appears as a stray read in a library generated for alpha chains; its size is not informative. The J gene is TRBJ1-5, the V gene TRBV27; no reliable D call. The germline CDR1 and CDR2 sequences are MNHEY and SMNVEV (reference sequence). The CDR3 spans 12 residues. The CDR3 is CAIGPSNQPLHF. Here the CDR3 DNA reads TGTGCCATCGGTCCCTCAAATCAGCCCCTGCATTTT.

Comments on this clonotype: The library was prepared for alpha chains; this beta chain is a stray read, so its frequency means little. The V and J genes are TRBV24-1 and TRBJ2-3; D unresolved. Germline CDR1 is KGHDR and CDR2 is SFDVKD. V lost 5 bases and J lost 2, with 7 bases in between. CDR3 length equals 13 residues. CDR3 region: CATSASATDTQYF. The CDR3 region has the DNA TGTGCCACCAGTGCTTCGGCCACAGATACGCAGTATTTT.

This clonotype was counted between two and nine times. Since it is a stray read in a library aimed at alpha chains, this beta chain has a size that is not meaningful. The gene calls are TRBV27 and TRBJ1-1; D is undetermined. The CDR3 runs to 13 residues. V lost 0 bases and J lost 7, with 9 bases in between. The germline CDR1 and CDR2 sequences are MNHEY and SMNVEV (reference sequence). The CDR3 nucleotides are TGTGCCAGCAGTTTATCGAGGGAGCTTGAAGCTTTCTTT. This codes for CASSLSRELEAFF.

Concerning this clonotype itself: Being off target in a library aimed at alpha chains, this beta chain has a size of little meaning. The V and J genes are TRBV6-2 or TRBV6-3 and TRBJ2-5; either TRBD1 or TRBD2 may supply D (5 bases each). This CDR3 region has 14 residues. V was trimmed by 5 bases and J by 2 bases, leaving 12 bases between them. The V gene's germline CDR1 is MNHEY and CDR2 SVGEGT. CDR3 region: CASSPGTEQETQYF. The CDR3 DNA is TGTGCCAGCAGTCCCGGGACGGAGCAAGAGACCCAGTACTTC.

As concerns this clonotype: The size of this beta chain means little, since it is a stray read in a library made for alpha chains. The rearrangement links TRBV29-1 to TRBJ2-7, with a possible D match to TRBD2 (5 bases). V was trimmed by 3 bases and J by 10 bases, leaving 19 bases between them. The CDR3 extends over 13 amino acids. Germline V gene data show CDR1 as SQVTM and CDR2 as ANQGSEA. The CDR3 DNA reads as TGCAGCGTTGAGGGGAGCGCGGACTCAGCCCAGTACTTC. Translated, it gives CSVEGSADSAQYF.

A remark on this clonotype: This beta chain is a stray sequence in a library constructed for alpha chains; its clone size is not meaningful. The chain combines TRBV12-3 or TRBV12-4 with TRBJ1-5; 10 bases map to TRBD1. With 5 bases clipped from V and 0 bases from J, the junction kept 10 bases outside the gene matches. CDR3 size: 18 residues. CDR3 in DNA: TGTGCCAGCAGTCCAGGACAGGGGGGAATCTATAGCAATCAGCCCCAGCATTTT. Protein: CASSPGQGGIYSNQPQHF.

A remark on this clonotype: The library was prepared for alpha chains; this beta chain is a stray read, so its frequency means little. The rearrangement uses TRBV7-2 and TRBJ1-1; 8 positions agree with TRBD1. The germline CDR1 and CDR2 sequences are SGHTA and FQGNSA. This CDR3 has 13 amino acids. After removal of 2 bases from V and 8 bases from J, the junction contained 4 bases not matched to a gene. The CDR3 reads CASSLSTGGEAFF. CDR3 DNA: TGTGCCAGCAGCTTAAGTACAGGGGGGGAAGCTTTCTTT.

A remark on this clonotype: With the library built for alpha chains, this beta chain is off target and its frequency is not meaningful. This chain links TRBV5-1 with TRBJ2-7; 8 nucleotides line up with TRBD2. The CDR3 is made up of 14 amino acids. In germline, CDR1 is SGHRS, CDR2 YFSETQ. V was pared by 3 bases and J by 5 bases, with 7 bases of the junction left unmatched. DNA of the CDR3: TGCGCCAGCAGCTCGGGACTAGACTTCAACGAGCAGTACTTC. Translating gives CASSSGLDFNEQYF.

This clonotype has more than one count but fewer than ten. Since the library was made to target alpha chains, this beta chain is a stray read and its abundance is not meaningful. The CDR3 DNA sequence: TGTGCCACTTCCACGGGGTGGGATTATTCACCCCTCCACTTT. Its protein product is CATSTGWDYSPLHF. V usage is TRBV12-3 or TRBV12-4 and J usage is TRBJ1-6, with D unresolved. Trimming removed 10 bases at V and 8 bases at J, with 18 bases between. This CDR3 comprises 14 residues.

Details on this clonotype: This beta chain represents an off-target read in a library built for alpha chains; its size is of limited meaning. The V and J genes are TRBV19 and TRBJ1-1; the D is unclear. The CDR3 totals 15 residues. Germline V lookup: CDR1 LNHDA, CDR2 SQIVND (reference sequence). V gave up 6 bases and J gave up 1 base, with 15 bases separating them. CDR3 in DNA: TGTGCCAGTAGGCTGACCCATTTTGCGAACACTGAAGCTTTCTTT. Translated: CASRLTHFANTEAFF. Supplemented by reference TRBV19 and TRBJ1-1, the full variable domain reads DGGITQSPKYLFRKEGQNVTLSCEQNLNHDAMYWYRQDPGQGLRLIYYSQIVNDFQKGDIAEGYSVSREKKESFPLTVTSAQKNPTAFYLCASRLTHFANTEAFFGQGTRLTVV.

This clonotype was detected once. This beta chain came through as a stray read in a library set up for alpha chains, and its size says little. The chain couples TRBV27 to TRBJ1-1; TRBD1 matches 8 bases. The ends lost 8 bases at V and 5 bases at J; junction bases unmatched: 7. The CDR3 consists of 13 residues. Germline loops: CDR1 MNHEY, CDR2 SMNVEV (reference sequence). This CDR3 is CASEGQGATEAFF. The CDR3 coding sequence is TGTGCCAGCGAAGGACAGGGTGCAACTGAAGCTTTCTTT.

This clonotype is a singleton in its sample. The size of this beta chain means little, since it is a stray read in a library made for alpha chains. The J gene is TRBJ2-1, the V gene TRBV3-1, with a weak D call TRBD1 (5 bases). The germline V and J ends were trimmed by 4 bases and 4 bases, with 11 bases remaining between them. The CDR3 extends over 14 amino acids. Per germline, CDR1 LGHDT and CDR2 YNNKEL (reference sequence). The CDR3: CASSLGLKYNEQFF. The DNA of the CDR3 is TGTGCCAGCAGCCTGGGGCTAAAGTACAATGAGCAGTTCTTC.

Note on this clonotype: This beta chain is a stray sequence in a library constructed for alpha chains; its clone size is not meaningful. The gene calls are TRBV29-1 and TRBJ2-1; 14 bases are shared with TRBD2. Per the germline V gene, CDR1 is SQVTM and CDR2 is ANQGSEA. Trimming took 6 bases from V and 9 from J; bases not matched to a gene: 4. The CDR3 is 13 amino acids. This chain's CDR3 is CSVTSGGGSEQFF. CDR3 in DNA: TGCAGCGTGACTAGCGGGGGGGGTAGTGAGCAGTTCTTC.

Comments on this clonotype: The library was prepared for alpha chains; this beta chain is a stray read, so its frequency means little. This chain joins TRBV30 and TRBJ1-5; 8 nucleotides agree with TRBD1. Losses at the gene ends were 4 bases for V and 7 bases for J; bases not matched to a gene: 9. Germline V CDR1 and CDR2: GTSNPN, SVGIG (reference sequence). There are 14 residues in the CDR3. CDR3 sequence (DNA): TGTGCCTGGAAAGGAGGACAGGGAAGACAGCCCCAGCATTTT. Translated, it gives CAWKGGQGRQPQHF. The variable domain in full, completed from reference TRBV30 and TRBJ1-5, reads SQTIHQWPATLVQPVGSPLSLECTVEGTSNPNLYWYRQAAGRGLQLLFYSVGIGQISSEVPQNLSASRPQDRQFILSSKKLLLSDSGFYLCAWKGGQGRQPQHFGDGTRLSIL.

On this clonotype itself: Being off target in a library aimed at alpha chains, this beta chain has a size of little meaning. The CDR3 loop is CASSSDGANYGYTF. In DNA, the CDR3 is TGTGCCAGCAGTTCTGACGGAGCTAACTATGGCTACACCTTC. V and J are TRBV25-1 and TRBJ1-2; the D is unclear. This CDR3 comprises 14 residues. Germline V gene lookup returns CDR1 MGHDK and CDR2 SYGVNS. Trimming cost V 5 bases and J 0 bases, with 10 bases left between them.

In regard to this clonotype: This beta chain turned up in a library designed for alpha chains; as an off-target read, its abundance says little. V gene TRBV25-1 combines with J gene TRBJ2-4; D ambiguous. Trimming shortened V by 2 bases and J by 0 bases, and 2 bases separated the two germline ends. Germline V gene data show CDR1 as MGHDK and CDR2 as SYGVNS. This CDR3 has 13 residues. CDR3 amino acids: CASSELAKNIQYF. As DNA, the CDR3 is TGTGCCAGCAGTGAACTAGCCAAAAACATTCAGTACTTC. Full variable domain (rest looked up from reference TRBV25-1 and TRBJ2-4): EADIYQTPRYLVIGTGKKITLECSQTMGHDKMYWYQQDPGMELHLIHYSYGVNSTEKGDLSSESTVSRIRTEHFPLTLESARPSHTSQYLCASSELAKNIQYFGAGTRLSVL.

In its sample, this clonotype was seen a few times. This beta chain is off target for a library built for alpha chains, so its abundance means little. The CDR3 protein is CASWRDRGSTPLHF. The CDR3 nucleotides read TGTGCCAGCTGGAGGGACAGGGGTAGTACACCCCTCCACTTT. The V gene is TRBV6-1, the J gene TRBJ1-6, with 10 positions matching TRBD1. Trimming removed 8 bases from V and 11 bases from J; junction bases left unmatched: 9. Germline CDR1 reads MNHNS; CDR2 reads SASEGT. The CDR3 loop spans 14 amino acids.

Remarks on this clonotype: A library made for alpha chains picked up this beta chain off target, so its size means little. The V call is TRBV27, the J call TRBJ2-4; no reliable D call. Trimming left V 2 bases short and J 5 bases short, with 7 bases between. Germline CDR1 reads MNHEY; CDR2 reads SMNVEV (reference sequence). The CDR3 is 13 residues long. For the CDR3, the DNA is TGTGCCAGCAGTTTAGCGACTGAAAACATTCAGTACTTC. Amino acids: CASSLATENIQYF.

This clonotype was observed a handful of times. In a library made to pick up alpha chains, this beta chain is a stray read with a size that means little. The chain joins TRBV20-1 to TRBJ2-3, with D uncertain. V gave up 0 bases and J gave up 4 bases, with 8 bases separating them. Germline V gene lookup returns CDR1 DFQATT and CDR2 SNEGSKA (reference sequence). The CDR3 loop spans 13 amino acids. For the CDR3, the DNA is TGCAGTGCTAGAGATTTAGGTTCAGATACGCAGTATTTT. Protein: CSARDLGSDTQYF.

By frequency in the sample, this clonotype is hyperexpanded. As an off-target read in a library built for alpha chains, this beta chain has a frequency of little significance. CDR3 bases: TGTGCCAGCAGCTTCCAGGGTAACACTGAAGCTTTCTTT. Translation gives CASSFQGNTEAFF. The chain employs TRBV13 and TRBJ1-1; tentative D call: TRBD1 (5 bases). The CDR3 runs 13 residues. Trimming left V 3 bases short and J 2 bases short, with 7 bases between. Germline V lookup: CDR1 PRHDT, CDR2 FYEKMQ (reference sequence).